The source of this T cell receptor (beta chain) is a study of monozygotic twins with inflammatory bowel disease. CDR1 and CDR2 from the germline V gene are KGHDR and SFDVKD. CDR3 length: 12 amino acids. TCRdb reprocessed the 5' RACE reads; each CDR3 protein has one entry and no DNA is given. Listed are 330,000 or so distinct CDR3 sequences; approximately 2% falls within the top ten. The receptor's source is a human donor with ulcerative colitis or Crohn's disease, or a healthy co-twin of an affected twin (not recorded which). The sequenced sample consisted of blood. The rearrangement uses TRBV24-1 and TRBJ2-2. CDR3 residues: CATSNGPGELFF.